This T cell receptor beta chain was sequenced for a study of blood T cell repertoires in COVID-19. CDR3 size: 15 residues. Germline loops: CDR1 SNHLY, CDR2 FYNNEI. The trim removed 3 bases at V and 2 bases at J, leaving 3 bases unmatched. The data were produced by immunoSEQ multiplex PCR, yet TCRdb's version contains in-frame clones alone and is incomplete. This sample has about 270,000 clones; around 89% occur once, and the top ten carry about 4%. This receptor was obtained from a woman aged 25 to 45 with acute COVID-19. Material for sequencing was PBMCs or T cells enriched from blood (not recorded which). The chain has TRBV2 and TRBJ2-1; TRBD1 matches 8 bases. The CDR3 loop reads CASSEWTGTYNEQFF. Written as DNA, the CDR3 is TGTGCCAGCAGTGAGTGGACAGGGACCTACAATGAGCAGTTCTTC.